This paragraph covers one TCR beta chain sequence. Its antigen is still unknown. No base quality values were provided; no much bigger clone lies one nucleotide off. The CDR3, from cysteine to phenylalanine, totals 12 residues. CDR3 DNA only is kept here, 36 bases in frame from base 1. V gives up 5 bases and J gives up 6 bases, and the segment between their germline ends measures 11 bases. CDR1 and CDR2 (MNHNY, SVGAGI) derive from the germline V gene (reference sequence). TCRbeta CDR3 regions were amplified from genomic DNA using the immunoSEQ Assay, a bias-controlled multiplex PCR. In the paper's pipeline: The number of nucleated cells in each sample was estimated by amplification of reference gene primers within the assay. To quantify the absolute abundance of each unique TCRbeta CDR3 rearrangement, sequence reads were collapsed and filtered. For each sample, productive Simpson clonality was calculated as the square root of Simpson's diversity index over productive rearrangements. TCRdb holds this immuneACCESS table with in-frame rearrangements only. Some clones are missing; in checked studies, unresolved V genes explain under half, and the rest has no known cause. V and J calls and clone size are copied from that table; D and trimming were computed from the DNA. This sample comprises just over 75,000 clones, about 83% of them detected only once. The ten largest clones capture nearly 5% of the sample.

The collaborating institutions used their own protocols to collect whole blood in K2EDTA tubes. Collaborator samples were shipped for TCRbeta analysis as frozen whole blood, isolated PBMCs, or DNA extracted from either sample type. The entry originates in a study of blood T cell repertoires in COVID-19 (dated by TCRdb to about 2020). With respect to the entire study: Samples covering the acute and convalescent phases of COVID-19 were provided by collaborators in the United States, Italy and Spain. The repertoires were released in a freely available public database meant as a resource for research on the immune response to SARS-CoV-2. The sample metadata nearly always contained a de-identified subject ID, COVID-19 status, age in years and sex. The material from the prospective study consisted of cDNA or gDNA derived from T cells, B-cell-depleted T cells, or PBMCs. The dataset comprised deeply sampled blood TCRbeta repertoires from subjects exposed to, actively infected with, or recovered from COVID-19. Where available, HLA class I and class II types were taken from metadata supplied by the sample provider and were not determined by assay-based typing. The samples were drawn from two sources: the first 160 participants of the ongoing ImmuneRACE study, and 1,254 subjects contributed by 6 global collaborators.

What the study reported, not specific to this receptor: The amount of clinical and demographic metadata varied by source and participant and was provided uncurated.

This clonotype was sampled from a woman of 80 years or more with active or convalescent COVID-19. The sequence is built from TRBV6-6 and TRBJ2-7; the D gene is perhaps TRBD1, on 5 matching bases. Sample: peripheral blood. The DNA sequence reads TGTGCCAGCAGTCCCCCAGGGATCGAGCAGTACTTC. The encoded protein is CASSPPGIEQYF.